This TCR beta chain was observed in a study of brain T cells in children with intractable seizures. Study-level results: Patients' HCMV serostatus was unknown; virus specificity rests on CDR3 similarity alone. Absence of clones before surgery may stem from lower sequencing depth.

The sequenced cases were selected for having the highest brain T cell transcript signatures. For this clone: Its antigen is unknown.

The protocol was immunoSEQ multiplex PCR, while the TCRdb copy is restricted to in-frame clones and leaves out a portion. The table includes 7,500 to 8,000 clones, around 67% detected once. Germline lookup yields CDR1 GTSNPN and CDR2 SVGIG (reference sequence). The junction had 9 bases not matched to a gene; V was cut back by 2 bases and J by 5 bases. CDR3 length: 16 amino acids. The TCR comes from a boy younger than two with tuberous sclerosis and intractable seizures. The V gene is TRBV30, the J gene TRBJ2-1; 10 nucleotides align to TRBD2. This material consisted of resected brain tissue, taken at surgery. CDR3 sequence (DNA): TGTGCCTGGAGTCCCGACCTAGCGGGGGACGACAATGAGCAGTTCTTC. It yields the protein CAWSPDLAGDDNEQFF. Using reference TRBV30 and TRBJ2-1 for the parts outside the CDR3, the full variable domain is SQTIHQWPATLVQPVGSPLSLECTVEGTSNPNLYWYRQAAGRGLQLLFYSVGIGQISSEVPQNLSASRPQDRQFILSSKKLLLSDSGFYLCAWSPDLAGDDNEQFFGPGTRLTVL.